What follows describes a single T cell receptor (beta chain). This sample stems from a study of blood T cell repertoires in COVID-19. Study summary: Nucleic acid was either cDNA or gDNA, and it came from T cells, B-cell-depleted T cells, or PBMCs.

Seattle-derived patients entered the study during active infection and were followed longitudinally. Per the authors' pipeline: Estimates of nucleated cell counts were drawn from the amplification of reference gene primers. This table comes from immunoSEQ multiplex PCR, and its TCRdb copy is limited to in-frame clones, with some not included. That table supplies the V and J calls and clone size; D and trimming were determined from the DNA. This sample carries 85,000 to 100,000 clones, 88% of them seen once, and the ten largest clones take around 2.1%. Germline CDR1 is SEHNR and CDR2 is FQNEAQ (reference sequence). The CDR3 spans 15 residues. Trimming removed 5 bases at V and 5 bases at J, with 15 bases between.

The sequencing sample was made of peripheral blood. This chain connects TRBV7-9 to TRBJ2-2; tentatively, D is TRBD1 (6 bases). The TCR originated in a man aged 45 to 65 with COVID-19, enrolled during active disease. In DNA, the CDR3 is TGTGCCAGCAGCCCAGGGGCAGGATTGACCGGGGAGCTGTTTTTT. Its translation is CASSPGAGLTGELFF.